This T cell receptor beta chain was captured in a study of cytomegalovirus exposure and HLA in healthy donors (dated by TCRdb to about 2017). Concerning the study at large: An earlier analysis of 550 to 700 of the donors reported 250 to 300 Gb of sequence data and 117 million unique TCR beta sequences from about 179 million T cells. Rather than drawing on any new phenotypic data, the later analysis identified candidate immune exposures from TCR beta sequences and the way those sequences occurred across donors. Roughly five DR-DQ haplotypes were handled as single units for association and clustering because linkage in the cohort was strong. In an earlier analysis of roughly 540 of the donors, high-throughput TCR beta sequencing was used to judge whether each TCR beta V gene segment behaved as functional or pseudogenic. The number of donors typed differed by locus, with about 629-630 for A, B, C, DRB1 and DQB1, around 500 for DQA1, about 610 for DPA1, and some 470 for DPB1. Among around 400 genotyped donors of the cohort, an average of approximately 240,000 unique TCR beta nucleotide sequences was sequenced per donor, of which 15% to 20% were non-productive. Using immunosequencing, the study profiled T cell repertoires from approximately 700 subjects and related those repertoires to cytomegalovirus serostatus. Genome-wide SNP genotypes for about 55% of the roughly 670 donors were used in a later genetic analysis, which treated that subset as a discovery cohort. Of the approximately 400 genotyped donors, about 84% fell in the genetic ancestry cluster associated with self-reported Caucasian donors. An early release that covered some 630 HLA-typed donors contained about 300 gigabases of sequencing data and 75 million to 100 million unique TCR sequences. In a later analysis, previously published TCR beta repertoires from some 640 donors were re-analyzed and high-resolution HLA genotyping was added so that TCR occurrence patterns could be studied. The study aimed to test whether cataloging public T cell receptors could reveal signatures of past pathogen exposure. HLA typing included class I and class II loci at four-digit resolution. High-throughput TCR immunosequencing, statistical association of individual TCRs with disease status, and machine learning were combined to predict cytomegalovirus infection status. Donor age, sex, ethnicity and CMV serostatus were compiled together with the repertoire data. Every discovery cohort repertoire had been produced on one sequencing platform. A separate validation cohort of approximately 120 different subjects was used in addition to the approximately 640-subject first cohort.

Libraries were made using the immunoSEQ multiplex PCR assay. For the multiplex PCR, a mixture combining 60 forward primers for TCR Vbeta segments and 13 reverse primers for TCR Jbeta segments was used. Amplification of the CDR3 region of rearranged TCR beta genes was performed with a multiplex PCR assay on genomic DNA. On the Illumina HiSeq System, the amplified TCR beta libraries were sequenced as 87-base-pair reads. As for the authors' bioinformatics: A later analysis tallied some 79 million unique TCR beta chains across the approximately 670 repertoires, and approximately 11 million of those chains were shared by two or more donors. Raw reads were error-corrected and collapsed into unique sequences by a nearest-neighbor algorithm in which closely related sequences were merged to remove PCR and sequencing errors. CDR3 sequences were aligned to IMGT reference sequences to assign V, D and J gene segments. For a sequence to be retained, a match of at least six nucleotides to both a V gene segment and a J gene segment was required. Rearrangements were classified as productive when the CDR3 lacked stop codons and remained in frame with V and J, and all other rearrangements were classified as non-productive. Following IMGT convention, CDR3 was defined as the stretch from the second conserved V-encoded cysteine up to the conserved J-encoded phenylalanine. Sequences without an unambiguous match to a single V gene segment were excluded from the earlier analysis of approximately 560 of the donors. An earlier analysis of just under 600 of the donors called V segments functional above 56.7% productive rearrangements and segregating when the between-donor standard deviation exceeded 5%. A statistical classification framework was built for diagnosing cytomegalovirus status from the catalog of TCR beta chain sequences. In a later analysis, V and J genes were assigned by comparing TCR nucleotide sequences against IMGT/GENE-DB human TR gene sequences. Using the TCRdist pipeline, a later analysis assigned CDR3 sequences along with most-parsimonious VDJ recombination scenarios. A later analysis defined each TCR beta chain by its CDR3 amino acid sequence plus V-gene family, and excluded reads lacking a unique V-gene family. As a way to deal with suspected cross-contamination and a sequencing artifact, a later analysis dropped over 550 nucleotide sequences that were highly shared and had low generation probability. In a later analysis, a clonal expansion index for each public chain was calculated from normalized within-repertoire ranks of inferred template counts. A later analysis computed generation probabilities with a VDJ recombination model fitted to out-of-frame rearrangements, and checked the results against IGoR. In a later analysis, TCR-TCR, TCR-HLA and TCR-CMV co-occurrence was scored with hypergeometric tests, and a repertoire-size bias correction was applied to TCR pairs. In a later analysis, false discovery rates were estimated by permuting HLA or CMV assignments 20 times. In a later analysis, co-occurring TCRs were grouped using DBSCAN, with TCRdist sequence similarity added in when clustering inside HLA-allele-positive subsets. Repertoires with fewer than 30,000 or more than 120,000 public chains were left out of co-occurrence clustering, as were about five repertoires with anomalous nucleotide sharing. TCRdb re-hosts the immuneACCESS table, in-frame sequences only. Its copies lack some clones; in the studies checked, an unresolved V gene accounts for under half of them, and the cause for the rest is not known. Clone size and the V and J calls come from that table; the DNA yielded D and trimming. The sample has 75,000 to 90,000 clones on record, 70% to 80% of them singletons. 3.3% of the sample comes from the top ten.

The cohort consisted of 600 to 700 healthy bone marrow donors. All cohort members were sampled while nominally healthy, although unrecorded immune exposures were likely present. The donor was CMV seronegative and was included in the group of around 320 seronegative cohort members. A peripheral blood sample was collected from each donor, and TCR beta sequencing was performed on peripheral blood mononuclear cells. The Qiagen DNeasy Blood Extraction Kit was used to extract genomic DNA from the blood cell samples. Broader findings and caveats from the paper: Correlated functional status among segregating V segments might be attributable to linkage disequilibrium, but an unknown experimental factor could not be ruled out. A group of highly shared sequence variants was considered likely to be a technical artifact of the sequencing pipeline. The study gave a list of 150 to 200 TCR beta chains associated with cytomegalovirus. A few of the identified cytomegalovirus-associated TCR beta chains were confirmed in vitro to be specific for cytomegalovirus antigens. The presence/absence analyses assumed that sequencing depth was roughly uniform across donors, and that assumption may not be true. The authors suggested that the approach could potentially be generalized to other disease states and immunological phenotypes. A later genetic analysis reported fewer N-insertions in productive TCRs among donors in an Asian-associated ancestry cluster than the approximately 700-donor mean. In this cohort, only TCR beta chains were sequenced, and detectable features were limited by the absence of alpha or paired-chain data. In a later analysis, several top co-occurrence clusters were reported to appear linked to parvovirus B19, influenza, CMV and Epstein-Barr virus. Compared with equally common non-associated chains, HLA-associated TCR beta chains in a later analysis were more clonally expanded and had lower generation probabilities. An earlier analysis of 587 of the donors showed that most TCR beta V segments appeared in productive rearrangements either about 87% or about 30% of the time, which broadly matched IMGT annotations. In a later analysis, the rate of TCR association differed among HLA loci, with DRB1 alleles having the most associated TCRs and HLA-C alleles having the fewest. Strong co-occurrence of HLA alleles, especially DR and DQ, made assigning TCR associations to individual alleles difficult. The classifier was reported to diagnose cytomegalovirus status with high specificity and sensitivity in both the original cohort and the validation cohort. Because HLA typing was unavailable for some donors at each locus, only the typed subset was used in association tests. In a later analysis, most CMV-associated TCR beta chains were found to appear HLA-restricted, with HLA associations seemingly driven largely by CMV exposure. Fewer than 20 rarely observed V segments, including chromosome 9 orphons, were excluded from the earlier analysis of approximately 500 of the donors because counts were too low. In a later analysis, some 18,000 TCR beta sequences were associated with specific HLA alleles at a false discovery rate of 0.05. A further reported finding was that TCR beta sequences accurately predicted the HLA-A and HLA-B alleles for most subjects in the first cohort. The only immune exposure information available for the cohort was CMV serostatus. An association between a missense DCLRE1C variant and V-gene and J-gene trimming of TCR beta chains was found in a later genetic analysis and replicated in an independent cohort. Most TCR sequences were seen in very few donors, while some public TCRs were found in many individuals.

As concerns this clone: Its recognized antigen is unknown. Base qualities are not recorded, but no much larger clone differs from it by a single base.

This TCR derives from a man aged 45-65 years in good health and CMV-seronegative. The specimen sequenced was PBMCs.

CDR3 sequence: CASSSAGLTYNSPLHF. The nucleotide sequence reads as follows: TGTGCCAGTAGTTCGGCAGGTCTCACCTATAATTCACCCCTCCACTTT. The chain is encoded by TRBV19 joined to TRBJ1-6; a confident D gene designation cannot be given. From the germline V gene (reference sequence), CDR1 is LNHDA and CDR2 is SQIVND. The CDR3 sequence holds 16 residues, the cysteine and phenylalanine included. Just CDR3 DNA is preserved here, 48 bases in frame from base 1. V is reduced by 5 bases and J by 2 bases, leaving a spacing of 13 bases between them. Reference TRBV19 and TRBJ1-6 proteins supply the regions before and after the CDR3; the full variable domain is: DGGITQSPKYLFRKEGQNVTLSCEQNLNHDAMYWYRQDPGQGLRLIYYSQIVNDFQKGDIAEGYSVSREKKESFPLTVTSAQKNPTAFYLCASSSAGLTYNSPLHFGNGTRLTVT.